The present entry profiles one TCR beta chain with its context. Its antigen remains unidentified. The same CDR3 can be traced to other DNA sequences in this sample. The sample is drawn from a study of shared clonotypes between healthy human individuals. Findings of the study overall: Few donors restricted represented genetic and exposure-history diversity.

V was clipped by 0 bases and J by 4 bases, with 7 bases between them. Germline-derived CDR1 and CDR2 are SGDLS and YYNGEE. The CDR3 has 14 amino acids. Healthy and HIV-negative, the adult donors had no recent acute infections or vaccinations. Within Nashville, Tennessee resided all donors, each a Caucasian adult. Produced via immunoSEQ multiplex PCR; TCRdb's table is partial and in-frame only. This table has some 450,000 clones, roughly four fifths appearing once. Sequencing was carried out using PBMCs. V and J are TRBV9 and TRBJ2-2; no clear D. The receptor's source is a woman aged 40 to 50 in good health. Some clones in this sample may be carry-over from other donors' samples. CDR3: CASSVATGTGELFF. CDR3 nucleotides: TGTGCCAGCAGCGTAGCGACGGGCACCGGGGAGCTGTTTTTT.